This T cell receptor beta chain was sequenced for a study of regulatory T cells in long-lasting Graves disease. Trimming cost V 1 base and J 3 bases, with 20 bases left between them. Germline CDR1 is KGHDR and CDR2 is SFDVKD. The CDR3 runs 19 residues. Both iRepertoire HTBI primers and Arm-PCR of CDR3 regions were used to build the TCR beta libraries. TCRdb used MiXCR to reprocess the multiplex PCR reads, holding one entry per CDR3 protein. The sample records around 460,000 distinct CDR3 sequences, around 15% being singletons. Time point specified: newly diagnosed GD, antithyroid drugs for less than 3 months. PBMC-extracted RNA yielded the TCR library. These data were also reused for a study on T cells in Graves' hyperthyroidism and ophthalmopathy.

The receptor comes from a woman between 50 and 59 years old with Graves disease. The chain combines TRBV24-1 with TRBJ2-2; D is possibly TRBD1 or TRBD2 (5 bases each). The sample consisted of peripheral blood mononuclear cells (PBMCs), taken at new diagnosis, from a patient treated with antithyroid drugs. CDR3 sequence reads: CATSDFGGNPYVHTGELFF. The CDR3 nucleotides read TGTGCCACCAGTGATTTTGGGGGTAACCCGTACGTTCACACCGGGGAGCTGTTTTTT.